The subject of this entry is one T cell receptor (beta chain). The antigen is not known. Cells designated naive CD8 were CD45RO-negative and were positively selected for CCR7, with terminally differentiated effector memory CD45RA+ cells excluded. Those who donated, Caucasian adults without exception, all lived in Nashville, Tennessee. These data belong to a study of shared clonotypes between healthy human individuals. Study-wide background: Each donor contributed plates that comprised three CD4 naive, three CD4 memory, two CD8 naive and one CD8 memory.

Only in-frame clones appear in the TCRdb table, and some are missing; sequencing was by immunoSEQ multiplex PCR. Among 1.5 million to 2.5 million clones listed, about 94% were seen once. CDR1 LNHNV and CDR2 YYDKDF come from the germline V gene (reference sequence). The CDR3 contains 13 residues. Trimming removed 5 bases from V and 2 bases from J, with 9 bases in between. Notes on the study in general: Across a handful of donors, naive CD4 shared 5% to 5.5%, naive CD8 more than 3%, memory CD4 roughly 2.1%, memory CD8 0.4% to 0.5%.

Sequencing was performed on naive CD8+ T cells sorted from blood. The chain has TRBV15 and TRBJ1-2; D gene ambiguous. The receptor comes from a man aged 18-30 years in good health. CDR3 bases: TGTGCCACCAGCGAGGCAGCGAACTATGGCTACACCTTC. This encodes CATSEAANYGYTF.